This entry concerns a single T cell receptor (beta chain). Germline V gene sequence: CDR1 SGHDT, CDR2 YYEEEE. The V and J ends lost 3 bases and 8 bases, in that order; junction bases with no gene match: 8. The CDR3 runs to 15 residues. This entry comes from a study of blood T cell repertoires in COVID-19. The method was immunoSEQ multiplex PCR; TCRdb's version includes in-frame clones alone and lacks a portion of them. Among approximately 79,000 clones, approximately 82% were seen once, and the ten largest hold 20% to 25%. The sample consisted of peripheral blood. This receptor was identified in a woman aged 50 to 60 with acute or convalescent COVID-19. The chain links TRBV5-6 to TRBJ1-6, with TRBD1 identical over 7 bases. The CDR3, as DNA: TGTGCCAGCAGCTCCGCGGGACAGCCAGATTCACCCCTCCACTTT. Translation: CASSSAGQPDSPLHF.